Below, one TCR beta chain is given with its context. The assay was immunoSEQ multiplex PCR, and TCRdb's table has in-frame clones only and misses some. In the table there are 20,000 to 30,000 clones, 90% to 95% of which are singletons. Over chemoradiotherapy, repertoires were sampled more than once. These data belong to a study of chemoradiotherapy in HPV16-positive cancers. Study background: Candidate HPV-specific T-cell clones and common TCR motifs came from functional assays in a couple of HPV16-positive patients.

The sequence came from a human donor with HPV-associated anogenital cancer. The sample here was blood, taken from a patient who underwent chemoradiotherapy.

CDR3 sequence (DNA): TGTGCCTGGAGTCCACCTTCAGCCTGGTGGGGAGAGACCCAGTACTTC. It translates to CAWSPPSAWWGETQYF. V usage is TRBV30 and J usage is TRBJ2-5; D gene ambiguous. This CDR3 spans 16 amino acids. V was clipped by 2 bases and J by 4 bases, with 20 bases between them. From germline, CDR1 is GTSNPN and CDR2 SVGIG (reference sequence).